Each of the 30 T cell receptor beta chains below was sequenced from the same sample in a study of OX40 agonist ivuxolimab in advanced cancers. Only in-frame clones appear in the TCRdb table, and some are missing; sequencing was by immunoSEQ multiplex PCR. This sample has around 40,000 clones, with about 89% found just once. This specimen consisted of CD4+ or CD8+ T cells sorted from blood, obtained in a trial of the OX40 agonist ivuxolimab. Receptor source: an adult with an advanced solid tumor such as melanoma, head and neck, liver or kidney cancer.

The chain is built from TRBV13 and TRBJ2-7; D ambiguous. V was pared by 6 bases and J by 5 bases, with 8 bases between. The CDR3 consists of 11 residues. Germline CDR1 is PRHDT and CDR2 is FYEKMQ (reference sequence). The CDR3 region is CASSYNHEQYF. The CDR3 coding sequence is TGTGCCAGCAGTTATAACCACGAGCAGTACTTC.

CDR3 in amino acids: CASGIGGYNSPLHF. CDR3 coding DNA: TGTGCCAGCGGGATCGGGGGCTATAATTCACCCCTCCACTTT. This chain uses TRBV7-2 with TRBJ1-6; TRBD1 is a possible D gene (5 bases). Per the germline V gene, CDR1 is SGHTA and CDR2 is FQGNSA. The CDR3 runs 14 residues. Trimming took 8 bases from V and 3 from J, leaving 11 bases between them.

The chain employs TRBV6-6 and TRBJ2-5; 9 positions agree with TRBD2. The V gene's germline CDR1 is MNHNY and CDR2 SVGAGI (reference sequence). CDR3 size: 15 residues. Trimming cost V 8 bases and J 2 bases; bases outside gene matches: 9. The DNA for the CDR3 is TGTGCCAGCTGGGGTGCTAGCGGGATTCAAGAGACCCAGTACTTC. Translated: CASWGASGIQETQYF.

This chain joins TRBV6-1 and TRBJ2-7; 7 bases align to TRBD1. CDR1 is MNHNS, CDR2 SASEGT, per germline. V gave up 1 base and J gave up 4 bases; unmatched junction bases: 19. This CDR3 contains 19 residues. The DNA of the CDR3 is TGTGCCAGCAGTGAAGTAAGGGGGCGGTTATCATACTCGACATACGAGCAGTACTTC. Protein product: CASSEVRGRLSYSTYEQYF.

V usage is TRBV7-2 and J usage is TRBJ1-5; D is uncertain. Germline V gene lookup returns CDR1 SGHTA and CDR2 FQGNSA. Trimming left V 2 bases short and J 5 bases short, with 10 bases between. This CDR3 is built from 14 residues. The CDR3 nucleotides are TGTGCCAGCAGCTTAAAAGGGATGCATCAGCCCCAGCATTTT. Residues: CASSLKGMHQPQHF.

The rearrangement links TRBV6-1 to TRBJ1-1, with D perhaps TRBD1 (5 bases). V was pared by 2 bases and J by 8 bases, with 9 bases between. This CDR3 is 12 amino acids long. Germline CDR1 is MNHNS and CDR2 is SASEGT. CDR3 in DNA: TGTGCCAGCAGTGAACGGGGCCTGGAAGCTTTCTTT. It yields the protein CASSERGLEAFF.

The table lists this clone with a count of one. V is TRBV7-3 and J is TRBJ2-3; 7 bases are a match to TRBD2. This CDR3 comprises 16 residues. The germline V gene encodes CDR1 SGHTA and CDR2 FQGTGA. V lost 5 bases and J lost 6; bases outside the gene matches: 14. CDR3 loop: CASSHSGPGGRDTQYF. DNA for the CDR3: TGTGCCAGCAGCCATAGCGGTCCGGGAGGTAGGGATACGCAGTATTTT.

The CDR3 protein is CASSPRGVLSYEQYF. The CDR3 coding sequence is TGTGCCAGCAGCCCCCGGGGGGTCCTCTCCTACGAGCAGTACTTC. J is TRBJ2-7 and V is TRBV7-6, with 7 bases lining up with TRBD2. This CDR3 comprises 15 residues. V gave up 5 bases and J gave up 0 bases; unmatched junction bases: 7. Germline CDR1 is SGHVS and CDR2 is FNYEAQ.

The chain uses TRBV7-2 and TRBJ1-1, with unresolved D. The CDR3 is 14 amino acids. V was pared by 6 bases and J by 0 bases, with 11 bases between. Germline lookup yields CDR1 SGHTA and CDR2 FQGNSA. This CDR3 is CASRPDGLNTEAFF. In nucleotides, the CDR3 is TGTGCCAGCAGACCTGACGGTTTGAACACTGAAGCTTTCTTT.

The chain uses TRBV6-6 and TRBJ1-1, with D unclear. The CDR3 contains 14 residues. Per the germline V gene, CDR1 is MNHNY and CDR2 is SVGAGI (reference sequence). V shed 2 bases and J shed 4 bases, with 11 bases lying between them. The CDR3 protein is CASSYRGWGTEAFF. CDR3 DNA: TGTGCCAGCAGTTACCGAGGGTGGGGCACTGAAGCTTTCTTT.

The chain combines TRBV12-5 with TRBJ1-1; possibly TRBD1 for D (5 bases). V was clipped by 2 bases and J by 6 bases, with 16 bases between them. The germline V gene has CDR1 LGHNT and CDR2 FRNRAP. The CDR3 covers 15 residues. CDR3 bases: TGTGCTAGTGGTTTGTGGGGTGGAAGGGGATCTGAAGCTTTCTTT. Its protein is CASGLWGGRGSEAFF.

This chain links TRBV28 with TRBJ2-4, with 7 bases identical to TRBD2. Germline V gives CDR1 MDHEN, CDR2 SYDVKM. J lost 5 bases, V lost 3 bases, and 10 bases had no gene match. This CDR3 region has 16 residues. CDR3 nucleotides: TGTGCCAGCAGTTTTTTTGGCGGGAGTTTCGAAAACATTCAGTACTTC. Amino acid sequence: CASSFFGGSFENIQYF. Using reference TRBV28 and TRBJ2-4 for the parts outside the CDR3, the full variable domain is DVKVTQSSRYLVKRTGEKVFLECVQDMDHENMFWYRQDPGLGLRLIYFSYDVKMKEKGDIPEGYSVSREKKERFSLILESASTNQTSMYLCASSFFGGSFENIQYFGAGTRLSVL.

The V call is TRBV5-5, the J call TRBJ2-5; TRBD2 matches at 8 bases. The CDR3 contains 16 residues. The junction had 10 bases not matched to a gene; V was cut back by 4 bases and J by 2 bases. CDR1 and CDR2 (germline): SGHKS, YYEKEE (reference sequence). The CDR3 loop reads CASSRALRGGQETQYF. The CDR3 DNA reads as TGTGCCAGCAGCCGAGCCCTCCGGGGGGGGCAAGAGACCCAGTACTTC.

The V and J genes are TRBV6-1 and TRBJ2-7; D remains ambiguous. CDR1 and CDR2 (germline): MNHNS, SASEGT. The V gene lost 2 bases and the J gene lost 3 bases, with 2 bases spanning the gap. The CDR3 has 11 residues. This CDR3 is CASSELYEQYF. The CDR3 DNA sequence: TGTGCCAGCAGTGAACTCTACGAGCAGTACTTC.

The rearrangement links TRBV18 to TRBJ1-1, with no clear D. Germline CDR1 reads KGHSH; CDR2 reads LQKENI. The CDR3 extends over 14 amino acids. V lost 1 base and J 4 bases, leaving 10 bases between the germline ends. The CDR3 DNA reads TGTGCCAGCTCACCACGAGAGACGCCCACTGAAGCTTTCTTT. It encodes CASSPRETPTEAFF. The full variable domain, completed using reference TRBV18 and TRBJ1-1, is NAGVMQNPRHLVRRRGQEARLRCSPMKGHSHVYWYRQLPEEGLKFMVYLQKENIIDESGMPKERFSAEFPKEGPSILRIQQVVRGDSAAYFCASSPRETPTEAFFGQGTRLTVV.

The rearrangement joins TRBV6-4 to TRBJ1-4; a possible D gene is TRBD1 (6 bases). Germline CDR1 MRHNA, CDR2 SNTAGT. The CDR3 sequence is 15 residues long. Trimming left V 6 bases short and J 0 bases short, with 11 bases between. The CDR3 coding sequence is TGTGCCAGCAGGGAGACAGGCACAACTAATGAAAAACTGTTTTTT. It specifies CASRETGTTNEKLFF.

V and J are TRBV19 and TRBJ2-7, with 10 bases that match TRBD2. The CDR3 length is 17 residues. The V gene's germline CDR1 is LNHDA and CDR2 SQIVND (reference sequence). Trimming removed 3 bases from V and 2 bases from J; junction bases left unmatched: 10. CDR3 nucleotide sequence: TGTGCCAGTAGTATGGGGGGACTAGCGTCGGGGGCCTACGAGCAGTACTTC. Translating it yields CASSMGGLASGAYEQYF.

V and J are TRBV6-5 and TRBJ2-5, with 11 bases aligning to TRBD2. The CDR3 has 15 amino acids. V trimming: 5 bases; J trimming: 5 bases; junction bases outside the gene matches: 7. The germline V gene encodes CDR1 MNHEY and CDR2 SVGAGI. The CDR3 loop reads CASSSLAGGGETQYF. CDR3 bases: TGTGCCAGCAGTAGCTTAGCGGGAGGGGGGGAGACCCAGTACTTC.

The chain joins TRBV9 to TRBJ2-5; perhaps TRBD1 as D (6 bases). Per germline, CDR1 SGDLS and CDR2 YYNGEE. This CDR3 is built from 17 residues. V was cut by 0 bases and J by 4 bases, with 19 bases left in between. The CDR3 DNA reads TGTGCCAGCAGCGTAGGAGTAAAAGGGGGAAGTGGAGAGACCCAGTACTTC. Translating it yields CASSVGVKGGSGETQYF.

J is TRBJ1-1 and V is TRBV5-5, with TRBD1 matching 10 bases. The V and J ends lost 2 bases and 3 bases, in that order; junction bases with no gene match: 13. The germline gives CDR1 SGHKS, CDR2 YYEKEE (reference sequence). The CDR3 runs to 18 residues. The CDR3 region has the DNA TGTGCCAGCAGCTTACACGACGGATGGGGACAGGGGTACACTGAAGCTTTCTTT. Translation: CASSLHDGWGQGYTEAFF.

Details on this clone: Other DNA sequences of this sample code for an identical CDR3. The chain joins TRBV5-4 to TRBJ2-5, with D uncertain. This CDR3 has 13 amino acids. The germline gives CDR1 SGHNT, CDR2 YYREEE (reference sequence). The germline V and J ends were trimmed by 4 bases and 1 base, with 8 bases remaining between them. The CDR3 region has the DNA TGTGCCAGCAGCCCCACAAGCCAAGAGACCCAGTACTTC. Residues: CASSPTSQETQYF.

V and J are TRBV6-5 and TRBJ2-1, with 8 bases matching TRBD2. Germline-derived CDR1 and CDR2 are MNHEY and SVGAGI. Trimming cost V 11 bases and J 2 bases; bases outside gene matches: 11. This CDR3 spans 15 amino acids. The CDR3 here is CASRAELAAYNEQFF. CDR3 nucleotide sequence: TGTGCCTCAAGGGCGGAACTAGCGGCCTACAATGAGCAGTTCTTC.

The rearrangement uses TRBV15 and TRBJ1-2, with TRBD1 as a possible D gene (6 bases). The CDR3 loop spans 13 amino acids. The V gene's germline CDR1 is LNHNV and CDR2 YYDKDF (reference sequence). V lost 8 bases to trimming and J lost 0 bases, with 10 bases between them. The CDR3 DNA is TGTGCCACCGCGGGGGCCCCTAACTATGGCTACACCTTC. This codes for CATAGAPNYGYTF.

The chain combines TRBV5-4 with TRBJ1-2; the match to TRBD1 covers 11 bases. This CDR3 comprises 16 residues. The V segment lost 0 bases and the J segment 12 bases; nucleotides outside the gene matches: 13. Germline V lookup: CDR1 SGHNT, CDR2 YYREEE (reference sequence). The CDR3 sequence: CASSLAGRDRGRYNTF. CDR3 bases: TGTGCCAGCAGCTTGGCCGGGCGGGACAGGGGGAGGTACAACACCTTC.

The chain joins TRBV29-1 to TRBJ2-1; D might be TRBD2 (6 bases). V was shortened by 3 bases and J by 1 base, with 16 bases between the two germline ends. The CDR3 consists of 16 residues. CDR1 is SQVTM, CDR2 ANQGSEA, per germline. CDR3 DNA: TGCAGCGTTGAGGGGCCGGAGGGCCTATCCTACAATGAGCAGTTCTTC. It codes for CSVEGPEGLSYNEQFF.

This clone was observed a single time. V is TRBV20-1 and J is TRBJ1-3, with D perhaps matching TRBD1 (6 bases). The CDR3 totals 11 residues. The V end was cut by 5 bases, the J end by 12 bases, with 14 bases between. Per germline, CDR1 DFQATT and CDR2 SNEGSKA (reference sequence). CDR3 in DNA: TGCAGTGCTGGTACAGGGCCGGGCATATATTTT. Translating it yields CSAGTGPGIYF.

The V gene is TRBV30, the J gene TRBJ1-5; 7 bases agree with TRBD1. The CDR3 is 15 residues long. V was pared by 2 bases and J by 6 bases, with 10 bases of the junction left unmatched. Germline V lookup: CDR1 GTSNPN, CDR2 SVGIG (reference sequence). The CDR3 reads CAWSIVQGVTQPQHF. DNA of the CDR3: TGTGCCTGGAGTATTGTCCAGGGGGTAACTCAGCCCCAGCATTTT.

This clone was observed a single time. The chain is built from TRBV6-1 and TRBJ2-1; TRBD2 aligns across 11 bases. This CDR3 is 14 amino acids long. V was clipped by 8 bases and J by 2 bases; unmatched bases: 2. Germline values: CDR1 MNHNS, CDR2 SASEGT. DNA for the CDR3: TGTGCCAGCTCGGGACTAGCGGCCTACAATGAGCAGTTCTTC. Its translation: CASSGLAAYNEQFF.

This clone has only one observation. This chain connects TRBV5-6 to TRBJ2-7; D is possibly TRBD2 (6 bases). The CDR3 contains 14 residues. Germline V lookup: CDR1 SGHDT, CDR2 YYEEEE. V was cut by 3 bases and J by 3 bases, with 13 bases left in between. The CDR3 nucleotides are TGTGCCAGCAGCTCGCCGGGACTCAACTACGAGCAGTACTTC. Its protein product is CASSSPGLNYEQYF.

The V call is TRBV16, the J call TRBJ1-5; D not certain. The CDR3 is made up of 15 amino acids. The germline CDR1 and CDR2 sequences are KGHSY and FQNENV. V was cut by 2 bases and J by 0 bases, with 8 bases left in between. In nucleotides, the CDR3 is TGTGCCAGCAGCCAACCGGCCAATAGCAATCAGCCCCAGCATTTT. Translated, it gives CASSQPANSNQPQHF.